The sequence of this T cell receptor beta chain was determined in a study of metastatic and nonmetastatic thyroid tumors. Study at large: The comparison covered peripheral blood and tumor or nodule tissue in malignant and benign thyroid patients.

Germline V gives CDR1 LNHDA, CDR2 SQIVND (reference sequence). The CDR3 sequence is 16 residues long. With 5 bases removed from V and 1 base from J, the gap between germline ends came to 17 bases. There are a few counts of this clone. As yet, its antigen is unknown. Among the patients, none had received any treatment before thyroid surgery. Study-wide results and caveats: Versus benign nodules, malignant thyroid tumors reportedly had significantly higher TCR beta diversity, in blood and tumor.

The authors' processing: Clinicopathological groups supplied CDR3 differences that were used to build a distant-metastasis classifier for papillary thyroid cancer. MiXCR re-clonotyped the PCR reads for TCRdb. TCRdb, not the authors, supplied the V and J calls. The sample shows some 28,000 clones, approximately 3.7% of them seen only once. The chain recombines TRBV19 with TRBJ2-5; the D call may be TRBD1 or TRBD2 (5 bases each). The material sequenced was blood. The sequence was obtained from a male donor with papillary thyroid cancer or a benign thyroid nodule (not recorded which). Some clones in this sample may be carry-over from other donors' samples. The CDR3 region has the DNA TGTGCCAGTAGTCCTTTACGGGACGCTGTCCAAGAGACCCAGTACTTC. Amino acids: CASSPLRDAVQETQYF.